The 4 T cell receptor beta chains given below trace back to one sample, sequenced in a study of cytomegalovirus exposure and HLA in healthy donors. Sequenced by immunoSEQ multiplex PCR; TCRdb stores in-frame clones only, minus some. Of approximately 70,000 clones in the sample, 94% were seen once. Sequences were obtained from PBMCs. These TCRs come from a woman aged 18-29 years in good health and CMV-seropositive.

The J gene is TRBJ2-2, the V gene TRBV18; 7 bases align to TRBD1. CDR1 is KGHSH, CDR2 LQKENI, per germline. The CDR3 runs 16 residues. V shed 4 bases and J 5 bases; nucleotides not matched to a gene: 10. The DNA of the CDR3 is TGTGCCAGCTCACTGATGACAGGGCGAGCGACCGGGGAGCTGTTTTTT. Protein product: CASSLMTGRATGELFF.

The V gene is TRBV6-6, the J gene TRBJ2-4, with 10 bases fitting TRBD1. Trimming at V came to 7 bases and at J to 7 bases, leaving 13 bases not matched to a gene. CDR1 MNHNY and CDR2 SVGAGI come from the germline V gene (reference sequence). The CDR3 is 16 residues long. DNA for the CDR3: TGTGCCAGCACTCCCTTGAGACAGGGGGCAGTTAACATTCAGTACTTC. It yields the protein CASTPLRQGAVNIQYF.

Worth noting for this clone: At one of its ends the junction is not consistent with the germline gene, which may arise from a read error. The chain combines TRBV7-7 with TRBJ2-1; 8 bases map to TRBD2. Germline V CDR1 and CDR2: SSHAT, FNYEAQ (reference sequence). This CDR3 contains 15 residues. CDR3 sequence reads: CASSFRSGGRNEQFF. The CDR3 region has the DNA TGTGCTAGCAGCTTTCGGTCGGGGGGGCGTAATGAGCAGTTCTTC.

This clone appeared a few times. J is TRBJ2-3 and V is TRBV5-1; 7 bases are shared with TRBD1. V lost 4 bases to trimming and J lost 2 bases; unmatched junction nucleotides: 4. The CDR3 is made up of 14 amino acids. The V gene's germline CDR1 is SGHRS and CDR2 YFSETQ. Written as DNA, the CDR3 is TGCGCCAGCAGCGGGGACAGCACCACAGATACGCAGTATTTT. Amino acid sequence: CASSGDSTTDTQYF. The full variable domain, its missing parts supplied by reference TRBV5-1 and TRBJ2-3, is KAGVTQTPRYLIKTRGQQVTLSCSPISGHRSVSWYQQTPGQGLQFLFEYFSETQRNKGNFPGRFSGRQFSNSRSEMNVSTLELGDSALYLCASSGDSTTDTQYFGPGTRLTVL.